This TCR beta chain originates from a study of graft-versus-host responses after intestinal transplantation. About the research overall: Every transplant recipient was induced with anti-thymocyte globulin, then maintained on tacrolimus and steroids for roughly 3 years. Study-wide results and limits: Early post-transplant HvG declines were associated with peak circulating GvH clone levels.

Of note for this clone: Its antigen is undetermined.

Here immunoSEQ multiplex PCR was the method, and the copy in TCRdb shows in-frame clones only, minus some. The sample shows about 98,000 clones, roughly 83% of them seen only once. Trimming cost V 2 bases and J 2 bases; bases outside gene matches: 2. This CDR3 comprises 16 residues. Looked up from germline, CDR1 is MNHEY and CDR2 is SMNVEV (reference sequence). This receptor was identified in a human patient who received an intestinal transplant, so some T cells may come from the graft donor. V gene TRBV27 combines with J gene TRBJ2-3, with TRBD2 matching 12 bases. Sequencing used PBMCs, obtained 255 days after intestinal transplant. CDR3 sequence (DNA): TGTGCCAGCAGTTTAAGGACTAGCGGGAACACAGATACGCAGTATTTT. Protein product: CASSLRTSGNTDTQYF.